These T cell receptor beta chains were read from a single sample in a study of T cell repertoires in cytomegalovirus infection. MiXCR, run by TCRdb on the reads, gives a single entry per CDR3 protein. This table has approximately 180,000 distinct CDR3 sequences, about a sixth appearing once. Sequences were obtained from CD8+ T cells from PBMCs. These receptors were taken from a human donor in good health (CMV status not recorded). Some clones in this sample may be carry-over from other donors' samples. Both conserved end residues are part of each CDR3. The D gene is left open where the match is weak.

D gene,J gene,V gene,CDR3 protein
-,TRBJ2-1,TRBV9,CASSVDPGVSSYNEQFF
-,TRBJ2-7,TRBV12-3/TRBV12-4,CASSFLPGQAPYEQYF
TRBD2,TRBJ2-3,TRBV20-1,CSAEAGGRNVDTQYF
TRBD1,TRBJ1-1,TRBV5-4,CASSSIPGQGNTEAFF
-,TRBJ1-4,TRBV12-3/TRBV12-4,CASSLSDELFF
-,TRBJ2-5,TRBV15,CATSYRDGETQYF
-,TRBJ1-1,TRBV7-9,CASSLAGGRDRLNTEAFF
-,TRBJ2-5,TRBV15,CATSRDMGQETQYF
TRBD1,TRBJ2-7,TRBV11-2,CASGFGQGTYEQYF
TRBD1,TRBJ1-2,TRBV10-3,CAISPLPGQGDYGYTF
TRBD2,TRBJ2-3,TRBV14,CASSQRGWADTQYF
TRBD1,TRBJ2-2,TRBV7-8,CASSLYDRGIGELFF
TRBD2,TRBJ2-1,TRBV7-3,CASSASGTRVDEQFF
TRBD2,TRBJ2-3,TRBV7-2,CASSLGLATDTQYF
TRBD2,TRBJ2-3,TRBV5-1,CASSSPGGASTDTQYF
TRBD1,TRBJ1-5,TRBV7-6,CASSLIADRGNQPQHF
-,TRBJ2-7,TRBV9,CASSVEGDSYEQYF
-,TRBJ1-1,TRBV7-2,CASSSERHLNAEAFF
-,TRBJ1-1,TRBV27,CASSPAGRLVTEAFF
TRBD1,TRBJ1-5,TRBV7-9,CASSPQGAGQPQHF
TRBD1,TRBJ1-1,TRBV7-9,CASSWGQGGAEAFF
TRBD2,TRBJ2-3,TRBV15,CATSRTSGGSDTQYF
-,TRBJ1-2,TRBV7-2,CASSWEGNGYTF
-,TRBJ2-7,TRBV28,CASSPGKGLSYEQYF
TRBD1,TRBJ1-2,TRBV7-9,CASSRPGQHNYGYTF
-,TRBJ2-4,TRBV5-6,CASSSRIMTAVLAKNIQYF
TRBD1,TRBJ2-1,TRBV7-8,CASMGDSSYNEQFF
TRBD2,TRBJ2-2,TRBV7-2,CASSLVGGGGNTGELFF
-,TRBJ2-7,TRBV20-1,CSAPGLVYEQYF
TRBD2,TRBJ2-1,TRBV4-1,CASSQSLSLAAANEQFF
-,TRBJ2-7,TRBV7-9,CASSTGPTAEQYF
-,TRBJ1-1,TRBV11-2,CASSYGGELNTEAFF
-,TRBJ2-1,TRBV5-1,CASSLRGSEIGEQFF
-,TRBJ2-3,TRBV7-8,CASSSSPSSTDTQYF
-,TRBJ1-5,TRBV7-6,CASSPGDQPQHF
-,TRBJ2-1,TRBV6-2/TRBV6-3,CASSPGISYNEQFF
-,TRBJ2-1,TRBV7-2,CASSSHERYNEQFF
-,TRBJ1-2,TRBV7-2,CASSPGEYGYTF
-,TRBJ2-7,TRBV7-8,CASSLRRNHEQYF
TRBD2,TRBJ2-5,TRBV6-2/TRBV6-3,CASSYSSGGFQETQYF
-,TRBJ2-7,TRBV7-6,CASSLELGASYEQYF
-,TRBJ2-5,TRBV28,CAILQEAGETQYF
-,TRBJ1-5,TRBV12-3/TRBV12-4,CASSFEQPSNQPQHF
TRBD1,TRBJ2-4,TRBV11-2,CASRAVGQTLAKNIQYF
TRBD1,TRBJ1-4,TRBV12-3/TRBV12-4,CASSPFDREEEKLFF
-,TRBJ1-1,TRBV4-2,CASSQEWSMAEAFF
TRBD2,TRBJ2-4,TRBV7-2,CASSPGLAGGLENIQYF
-,TRBJ1-5,TRBV28,CASSLLDSNQPQHF
TRBD1,TRBJ1-1,TRBV10-3,CAIRPGQGPGAFF
-,TRBJ2-7,TRBV12-3/TRBV12-4,CASRSGFNYEQYF
-,TRBJ1-1,TRBV6-1,CASSDLGDSYLNTEAFF
TRBD1,TRBJ2-1,TRBV7-2,CASSLRSDRVYNEQFF
-,TRBJ2-1,TRBV7-9,CASSYGTIEQFF